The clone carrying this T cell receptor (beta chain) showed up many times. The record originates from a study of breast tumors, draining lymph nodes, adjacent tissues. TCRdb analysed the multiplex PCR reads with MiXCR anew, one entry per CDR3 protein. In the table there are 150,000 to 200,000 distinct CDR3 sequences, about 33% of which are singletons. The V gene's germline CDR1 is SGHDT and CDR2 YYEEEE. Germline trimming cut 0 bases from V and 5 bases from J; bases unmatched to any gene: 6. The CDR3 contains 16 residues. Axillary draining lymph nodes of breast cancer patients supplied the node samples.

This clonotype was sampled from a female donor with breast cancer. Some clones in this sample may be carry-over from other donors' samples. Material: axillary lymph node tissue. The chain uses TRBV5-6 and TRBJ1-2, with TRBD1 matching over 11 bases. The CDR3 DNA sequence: TGTGCCAGCAGCTTGGAGGGACAGGGGGATCGGTATGGCTACACCTTC. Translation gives CASSLEGQGDRYGYTF.